This entry lists 13 T cell receptor beta chains sequenced from one sample in a study of cytomegalovirus exposure and HLA in healthy donors. This PCR relied on a set of 60 Vbeta primers and 13 Jbeta primers. Generated by immunoSEQ multiplex PCR, the TCRdb table keeps only in-frame clones and is missing some. The repertoire holds around 180,000 clones, with around four fifths as singletons. The sample was PBMCs. These receptors were taken from a girl aged 5-17 years in good health and CMV-seropositive.

The CDR3 DNA follows: TGTGCCAGCAGTTTGGACTCATCCACAGATACGCAGTATTTT. Residues: CASSLDSSTDTQYF. The chain combines TRBV28 with TRBJ2-3; D perhaps matches TRBD2 (5 bases). The germline V and J ends were trimmed by 3 bases and 2 bases, with 9 bases remaining between them. Germline V lookup: CDR1 MDHEN, CDR2 SYDVKM. CDR3 length: 14 amino acids.

This clone was seen once. This chain joins TRBV6-1 and TRBJ1-2, with D perhaps matching TRBD1 (5 bases). CDR1 and CDR2 from the germline V gene are MNHNS and SASEGT. This CDR3 has 14 amino acids. V lost 8 bases and J lost 4, with 17 bases in between. The CDR3: CASWDQGGIYGYTF. The CDR3 DNA is TGTGCCAGCTGGGACCAGGGAGGGATCTATGGCTACACCTTC.

The chain employs TRBV9 and TRBJ2-1, with 7 bases matching TRBD1. Trimming at V came to 4 bases and at J to 0 bases, leaving 4 bases not matched to a gene. This CDR3 has 15 amino acids. Germline CDR1 reads SGDLS; CDR2 reads YYNGEE. CDR3 loop: CASSFRDSSYNEQFF. The CDR3 region has the DNA TGTGCCAGCAGCTTCCGGGACAGCTCCTACAATGAGCAGTTCTTC. Drawing the rest from reference TRBV9 and TRBJ2-1, the complete variable domain is DSGVTQTPKHLITATGQRVTLRCSPRSGDLSVYWYQQSLDQGLQFLIQYYNGEERAKGNILERFSAQQFPDLHSELNLSSLELGDSALYFCASSFRDSSYNEQFFGPGTRLTVL.

The rearrangement joins TRBV6-5 to TRBJ1-4; no firm D call. Germline-derived CDR1 and CDR2 are MNHEY and SVGAGI. Between the trimmed V and J ends, which lost 6 bases and 2 bases, there was a span of 7 bases. This CDR3 has 13 residues. The CDR3 here is CASSRLTNEKLFF. In DNA form, the CDR3 reads TGTGCCAGCAGCAGACTTACTAATGAAAAACTGTTTTTT.

The chain is built from TRBV15 and TRBJ2-7; 7 bases line up with TRBD2. This CDR3 has 14 residues. The J segment lost 2 bases and the V segment lost 0 bases, leaving 1 base of the junction unmatched. Germline CDR1 and CDR2: LNHNV and YYDKDF (reference sequence). This chain's CDR3 is CATSREGGAYEQYF. The CDR3 DNA sequence: TGTGCCACCAGCAGAGAGGGGGGGGCCTACGAGCAGTACTTC.

This rearrangement joins TRBV28 to TRBJ2-7; a possible D gene is TRBD2 (6 bases). Germline CDR1 and CDR2: MDHEN and SYDVKM. The CDR3 has 13 amino acids. V lost 5 bases, J lost 4 bases, and 12 bases lay in between. The chain's CDR3 is CASSLRGPYEQYF. CDR3 in DNA: TGTGCCAGCAGTCTGCGGGGTCCTTACGAGCAGTACTTC.

The rearrangement uses TRBV4-1 and TRBJ1-2; TRBD1 is a possible D gene (5 bases). Between the trimmed V and J ends, which lost 4 bases and 2 bases, there was a span of 14 bases. The germline V gene has CDR1 MGHRA and CDR2 YSYEKL. This CDR3 is 15 amino acids long. The CDR3 here is CASSPGEGINYGYTF. DNA for the CDR3: TGCGCCAGCAGCCCGGGGGAGGGCATCAACTATGGCTACACCTTC.

The chain has TRBV27 and TRBJ1-4; possible D gene TRBD1, 5 bases. The CDR3 has 16 residues. V was cut by 0 bases and J by 3 bases, with 11 bases left in between. Germline V CDR1 and CDR2: MNHEY, SMNVEV (reference sequence). The CDR3, as DNA: TGTGCCAGCAGTTTATCGGGGGAGGGAGCTAATGAAAAACTGTTTTTT. This codes for CASSLSGEGANEKLFF.

The chain combines TRBV19 with TRBJ1-2, with D possibly matching TRBD1 (6 bases). CDR1 LNHDA and CDR2 SQIVND come from the germline V gene (reference sequence). V gave up 5 bases and J gave up 2 bases, with 18 bases separating them. This CDR3 contains 16 residues. The DNA for the CDR3 is TGTGCCAGTAGTCCAAATACAGGGCTAAGGAACTATGGCTACACCTTC. As protein: CASSPNTGLRNYGYTF.

The J gene is TRBJ1-2, the V gene TRBV9, with 11 nucleotides matching TRBD1. Germline CDR1 and CDR2: SGDLS and YYNGEE. Losses at the gene ends were 4 bases for V and 0 bases for J; bases not matched to a gene: 2. The CDR3 extends over 15 amino acids. CDR3 bases: TGTGCCAGCAGCCCGGGACAGGGGGCTAACTATGGCTACACCTTC. This translates into CASSPGQGANYGYTF.

This rearrangement joins TRBV2 to TRBJ1-4, with 7 bases matching TRBD1. Trimming removed 6 bases from V and 6 bases from J; junction bases left unmatched: 13. Per germline, CDR1 SNHLY and CDR2 FYNNEI. This CDR3 contains 16 residues. Here the CDR3 DNA reads TGTGCCAGCAGGACGCTTAGGGACAGCTCGGATGAAAAACTGTTTTTT. Protein product: CASRTLRDSSDEKLFF. The entire variable domain, with the rest obtained from reference TRBV2 and TRBJ1-4, is as follows: EPEVTQTPSHQVTQMGQEVILRCVPISNHLYFYWYRQILGQKVEFLVSFYNNEISEKSEIFDDQFSVERPDGSNFTLKIRSTKLEDSAMYFCASRTLRDSSDEKLFFGSGTQLSVL.

This clone came up a few times. The chain recombines TRBV7-2 with TRBJ1-3; D gene uncertain. Germline lookup yields CDR1 SGHTA and CDR2 FQGNSA. The CDR3 covers 16 residues. Trimming took off 4 bases at V and 0 bases at J, with 13 bases between the two ends. The CDR3 DNA sequence: TGTGCCAGCAGCTCGTTTAGTACTCTCTCTGGAAACACCATATATTTT. Translating gives CASSSFSTLSGNTIYF.

CDR3 nucleotides: TGTGCCAGCACCGCTTATAGCCGGGACCAAGAGACCCAGTACTTC. This sequence encodes CASTAYSRDQETQYF. The chain carries TRBV7-6 and TRBJ2-5; D not resolved. Trimming removed 7 bases from V and 0 bases from J, with 15 bases in between. Germline values: CDR1 SGHVS, CDR2 FNYEAQ. This CDR3 is built from 15 residues.